These 10 T cell receptor beta chains share one sample of origin, sequenced in a study of blood T cell repertoires in COVID-19. Clones were sequenced by immunoSEQ multiplex PCR, and TCRdb holds only the in-frame ones, with some missing. The sample has roughly 60,000 clones, roughly 80% seen once. The sample comprised peripheral blood. These receptors were collected from a human donor in a cohort sampled during active or convalescent COVID-19.

The chain is built from TRBV7-2 and TRBJ2-1; D is possibly TRBD1 (6 bases). The CDR3 runs 13 residues. Germline values: CDR1 SGHTA, CDR2 FQGNSA. Trimming removed 5 bases at V and 8 bases at J, with 13 bases between. As DNA, the CDR3 is TGTGCCAGCAGCGGAACAGGGTTATATGAGCAGTTCTTC. It translates to CASSGTGLYEQFF.

V and J are TRBV7-9 and TRBJ2-5; 10 nucleotides align to TRBD2. Trimming took 5 bases from V and 4 from J; bases not matched to a gene: 7. Germline CDR1 is SEHNR and CDR2 is FQNEAQ (reference sequence). The length of the CDR3 is 15 residues. The CDR3 coding sequence is TGTGCCAGCAGCCCTAGCGGGGGAGCCCCAGAGACCCAGTACTTC. As protein: CASSPSGGAPETQYF.

This clone has a handful of counts. The rearrangement uses TRBV7-8 and TRBJ2-7; no clear D. Trimming cost V 3 bases and J 1 base, with 13 bases left between them. CDR1 SGHVS and CDR2 FQNEAQ come from the germline V gene. The CDR3 totals 15 residues. The CDR3 nucleotides are TGTGCCAGCAGCTTTAGCCCGGCATCTTCCTACGAGCAGTACTTC. The encoded protein is CASSFSPASSYEQYF. The whole variable domain, remainder taken from reference TRBV7-8 and TRBJ2-7, is GAGVSQSPRYKVAKRGQDVALRCDPISGHVSLFWYQQALGQGPEFLTYFQNEAQLDKSGLPSDRFFAERPEGSVSTLKIQRTQQEDSAVYLCASSFSPASSYEQYFGPGTRLTVT.

V gene TRBV10-3 combines with J gene TRBJ1-5, with D perhaps TRBD1 (6 bases). CDR3 length: 19 amino acids. Germline CDR1 ENHRY, CDR2 SYGVKD. V lost 0 bases to trimming and J lost 0 bases, with 18 bases between them. The CDR3, as DNA: TGTGCCATCAGTGAGTCCCCTCAAAACAGGGTTTATAGCAATCAGCCCCAGCATTTT. Its protein is CAISESPQNRVYSNQPQHF.

J is TRBJ1-6 and V is TRBV9; 9 bases match TRBD1. J gave up 10 bases and V 4 bases, and 9 bases lay outside the gene matches. CDR3 length: 15 amino acids. In germline, CDR1 is SGDLS, CDR2 YYNGEE. Here the CDR3 DNA reads TGTGCCAGCAGCCCCCCGGGACAGGGTTGGTCACCCCTCCACTTT. Translation: CASSPPGQGWSPLHF.

This clone was counted only a few times. The genes are TRBV23-1 and TRBJ2-7; 7 nucleotides align to TRBD1. TRBV23-1 falls under the ORF class, with uncertain function. The J segment lost 2 bases and the V segment lost 3 bases, leaving 4 bases of the junction unmatched. The CDR3 contains 14 residues. The CDR3 loop is CASSHDRATYEQYF. The CDR3, as DNA: TGCGCCAGCAGTCACGACAGGGCCACCTACGAGCAGTACTTC.

V usage is TRBV6-5 and J usage is TRBJ1-1; TRBD1 aligns across 9 bases. Looked up from germline, CDR1 is MNHEY and CDR2 is SVGAGI. This CDR3 has 14 amino acids. The ends lost 6 bases at V and 1 base at J; junction bases unmatched: 3. CDR3 DNA: TGTGCCAGCAGGACGGGACAGGGGAACACTGAAGCTTTCTTT. It yields the protein CASRTGQGNTEAFF.

This sequence joins TRBV5-5 and TRBJ2-7; D unclear. The CDR3 loop spans 13 amino acids. Per the germline V gene, CDR1 is SGHKS and CDR2 is YYEKEE (reference sequence). V was shortened by 4 bases and J by 1 base, with 9 bases between the two germline ends. The CDR3 reads CASSQFGSYEQYF. The CDR3 nucleotides are TGTGCCAGCAGCCAATTCGGGTCCTACGAGCAGTACTTC.

The chain employs TRBV7-8 and TRBJ1-1; D remains ambiguous. CDR1 is SGHVS and CDR2 is FQNEAQ in the germline V gene. CDR3 length equals 16 residues. V lost 0 bases and J 1 base, leaving 12 bases between the germline ends. The CDR3 here is CASSLAQAASNTEAFF. DNA of the CDR3: TGTGCCAGCAGCTTAGCGCAGGCAGCCTCGAACACTGAAGCTTTCTTT.

Only a few counts were recorded for this clone. The gene calls are TRBV7-9 and TRBJ2-2; possible D gene TRBD2, 6 bases. Trimming took 1 base from V and 1 from J, leaving 10 bases between them. This CDR3 contains 16 residues. CDR1 is SEHNR and CDR2 is FQNEAQ in the germline V gene (reference sequence). The chain's CDR3 is CASSLGDGGNTGELFF. As DNA, the CDR3 is TGTGCCAGCAGCTTAGGCGACGGGGGGAACACCGGGGAGCTGTTTTTT.